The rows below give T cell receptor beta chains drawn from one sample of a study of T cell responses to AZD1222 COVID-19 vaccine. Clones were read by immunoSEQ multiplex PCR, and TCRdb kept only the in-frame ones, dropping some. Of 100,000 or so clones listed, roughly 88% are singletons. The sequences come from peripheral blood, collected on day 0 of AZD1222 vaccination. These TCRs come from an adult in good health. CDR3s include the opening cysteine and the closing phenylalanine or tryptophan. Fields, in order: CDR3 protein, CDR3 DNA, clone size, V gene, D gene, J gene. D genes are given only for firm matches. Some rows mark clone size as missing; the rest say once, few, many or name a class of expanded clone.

cdr3_aa: CASSLADSRNEQFF
cdr3_nt: TGCGCCAGCAGCTTGGCAGACTCCCGCAATGAGCAGTTCTTC
clone_size: NA
v_call: TRBV5-1
d_call: NA
j_call: TRBJ2-1

cdr3_aa: CSASHASGYGYTF
cdr3_nt: TGCAGCGCTTCACACGCGAGCGGCTATGGCTACACCTTC
clone_size: NA
v_call: TRBV29-1
d_call: NA
j_call: TRBJ1-2

cdr3_aa: CASSPTAPSLAGVEQFF
cdr3_nt: TGTGCCAGCTCACCAACCGCGCCGTCACTAGCGGGAGTTGAGCAGTTCTTC
clone_size: NA
v_call: TRBV18
d_call: TRBD2
j_call: TRBJ2-1

cdr3_aa: CASSAGTSSPLHF
cdr3_nt: TGCGCCAGCAGCGCGGGTACGAGTTCACCCCTCCACTTT
clone_size: once
v_call: TRBV10-2
d_call: NA
j_call: TRBJ1-6

cdr3_aa: CASSPVAGVGNEQFF
cdr3_nt: TGTGCCAGTAGTCCGGTGGCGGGAGTCGGGAATGAGCAGTTCTTC
clone_size: NA
v_call: TRBV19
d_call: TRBD2
j_call: TRBJ2-1

cdr3_aa: CSASPPGSIATTQYF
cdr3_nt: TGCAGTGCTAGTCCCCCCGGGTCCATCGCAACTACCCAGTACTTC
clone_size: NA
v_call: TRBV20-1
d_call: NA
j_call: TRBJ2-5

cdr3_aa: CASSWEGPTGELFF
cdr3_nt: TGTGCCAGCAGCTGGGAGGGGCCGACCGGGGAGCTGTTTTTT
clone_size: few
v_call: TRBV13
d_call: TRBD2
j_call: TRBJ2-2

cdr3_aa: CASSIHPTGVVQPQHF
cdr3_nt: TGTGCCAGTAGTATCCACCCGACAGGGGTAGTTCAGCCCCAGCATTTT
clone_size: NA
v_call: TRBV19
d_call: TRBD1
j_call: TRBJ1-5

cdr3_aa: CATVGLGSRDNEQFF
cdr3_nt: TGTGCCACAGTCGGCCTTGGGTCGAGAGACAATGAGCAGTTCTTC
clone_size: NA
v_call: TRBV5-4
d_call: NA
j_call: TRBJ2-1

cdr3_aa: CASSIIGTGRKETQYF
cdr3_nt: TGTGCCAGTAGTATTATAGGGACAGGAAGAAAAGAGACCCAGTACTTC
clone_size: NA
v_call: TRBV19
d_call: TRBD1
j_call: TRBJ2-5